This T cell receptor (beta chain) was obtained from a study of lymphopenia after photon versus proton radiotherapy. Overall study findings and caveats: Proton therapy kept repertoires fairly stable, unlike photons, which gained effector/memory cells. Authors raise, but do not show, better survival with proton therapy. After the lymphocyte nadir, photon-treated repertoires showed oligoclonal expansion, especially of CD8+ Temra cells.

About this clone itself: Antigen specificity is unknown.

The CDR3 is made up of 13 amino acids. Germline V lookup: CDR1 SGHAT, CDR2 FQNNGV. V lost 1 base and J lost 6, with 10 bases in between. Method: immunoSEQ multiplex PCR; TCRdb's copy keeps in-frame clones and lacks some. The table includes approximately 91,000 clones, 83% detected once. The genes are TRBV11-2 and TRBJ2-7, with D uncertain. The receptor comes from a man in his fifties or sixties with pancreatic cancer. The sequencing here drew on peripheral blood, taken from a patient treated with proton-based radiotherapy. In nucleotides, the CDR3 is TGTGCCAGCAGCTTAGGGGCAGGCCTCGAGCAGTACTTC. This translates into CASSLGAGLEQYF. The variable domain in full, with the rest retrieved from reference TRBV11-2 and TRBJ2-7, is EAGVAQSPRYKIIEKRQSVAFWCNPISGHATLYWYQQILGQGPKLLIQFQNNGVVDDSQLPKDRFSAERLKGVDSTLKIQPAKLEDSAVYLCASSLGAGLEQYFGPGTRLTVT.